These 9 T cell receptor beta chains were all obtained from the same sample, sequenced in a study of T cell clonotyping in hematopoietic cell transplantation (dated by TCRdb to 2020 to 2023). Receptor libraries were prepared by the immunoSEQ multiplex PCR assay. The clones in this table, taken by TCRdb from immuneACCESS, are in-frame only. Not every clone is retained; where verified, under half of the shortfall comes from an unresolved V gene, and the cause of the rest is unknown. This sample gives thousands of clones in total; less than 90% of them show up just once. 27% of the sample is taken by the ten largest. Taken with the paper, the label for time point translates to: recipient sample about 28 days before transplant, after cytoreduction. The sample here was peripheral blood mononuclear cells, taken before stem cell transplant. The receptors come from a woman aged 60-75 years with acute myeloid leukemia. Some clones in this sample may be carry-over from other donors' samples.

The rearrangement uses TRBV27 and TRBJ2-7; D uncertain. The CDR3 loop spans 13 amino acids. V lost 4 bases to trimming and J lost 5 bases, with 12 bases between them. CDR1 MNHEY and CDR2 SMNVEV come from the germline V gene (reference sequence). The CDR3: CASSSLPLDEQYF. CDR3 nucleotides: TGTGCCAGCAGTTCCCTTCCTCTAGACGAGCAGTACTTC.

The rearrangement links TRBV19 to TRBJ2-1; D perhaps matches TRBD1 (5 bases). CDR3 size: 16 residues. Trimming stripped 2 bases from V and 3 bases from J, with 14 bases between. Germline-derived CDR1 and CDR2 are LNHDA and SQIVND (reference sequence). This chain's CDR3 is CASSIPRAGFYNEQFF. The CDR3 DNA follows: TGTGCCAGTAGTATACCCAGGGCAGGTTTCTACAATGAGCAGTTCTTC.

The chain carries TRBV11-2 and TRBJ2-2; D gene unclear. Germline V CDR1 and CDR2: SGHAT, FQNNGV. This CDR3 is built from 15 residues. The V end lost 5 bases, the J end lost 1 base, and 11 bases lay between the germline ends. The CDR3 loop is CASSPMTGNTGELFF. The CDR3, as DNA: TGTGCCAGCAGCCCTATGACGGGGAACACCGGGGAGCTGTTTTTT.

The chain combines TRBV30 with TRBJ2-2, with D perhaps being TRBD1 or TRBD2 (5 bases each). Per germline, CDR1 GTSNPN and CDR2 SVGIG (reference sequence). The CDR3 loop spans 12 amino acids. V was shortened by 2 bases and J by 6 bases, with 7 bases between the two germline ends. Here the CDR3 DNA reads TGTGCCTGGAGTTGGGGACCCGGGGAGCTGTTTTTT. Residues: CAWSWGPGELFF.

This clone was counted once. The V call is TRBV7-2, the J call TRBJ1-2; D possibly corresponds to TRBD1 (5 bases). Deletions cut 0 bases from V and 2 bases from J, with 7 bases between. Per germline, CDR1 SGHTA and CDR2 FQGNSA. The CDR3 runs to 14 residues. CDR3 sequence reads: CASSLAQENYGYTF. In DNA, the CDR3 is TGTGCCAGCAGCTTAGCACAGGAAAACTATGGCTACACCTTC. Full variable domain (outside the CDR3, taken from reference TRBV7-2 and TRBJ1-2): GAGVSQSPSNKVTEKGKDVELRCDPISGHTALYWYRQSLGQGLEFLIYFQGNSAPDKSGLPSDRFSAERTGGSVSTLTIQRTQQEDSAVYLCASSLAQENYGYTFGSGTRLTVV.

The chain has TRBV2 and TRBJ2-7; no firm D call. CDR3 length: 14 amino acids. Germline V CDR1 and CDR2: SNHLY, FYNNEI. V was pared by 2 bases and J by 2 bases, with 10 bases between. The CDR3 region is CASSERGRTYEQYF. CDR3 nucleotides: TGTGCCAGCAGTGAAAGAGGTCGGACCTACGAGCAGTACTTC.

The chain carries TRBV28 and TRBJ2-7, with D uncertain. V dropped 4 bases and J dropped 1 base, with 11 bases sitting between them. The CDR3 sequence is 14 residues long. Germline assignment: CDR1 MDHEN and CDR2 SYDVKM. The CDR3: CASSSPDRSYEQYF. CDR3 DNA sequence: TGTGCCAGCAGTTCCCCGGACCGATCCTACGAGCAGTACTTC.

The chain joins TRBV7-2 to TRBJ2-5, with 13 positions matching TRBD2. The germline V gene encodes CDR1 SGHTA and CDR2 FQGNSA. The CDR3 length is 17 residues. V gave up 2 bases and J gave up 6 bases; unmatched junction bases: 9. The CDR3 nucleotides read TGTGCCAGCAGCTTACTAGGCACTAGCGGGAGGGGACAGACCCAGTACTTC. It yields the protein CASSLLGTSGRGQTQYF. Variable domain in full (rest from reference TRBV7-2 and TRBJ2-5): GAGVSQSPSNKVTEKGKDVELRCDPISGHTALYWYRQSLGQGLEFLIYFQGNSAPDKSGLPSDRFSAERTGGSVSTLTIQRTQQEDSAVYLCASSLLGTSGRGQTQYFGPGTRLLVL.

The CDR3 DNA reads TGTGCCAGCAGTGCCCATGGGAGTGCTAATGAAAAACTGTTTTTT. Its translation is CASSAHGSANEKLFF. The V call is TRBV25-1, the J call TRBJ1-4; D gene ambiguous. Germline values: CDR1 MGHDK, CDR2 SYGVNS. The germline V and J ends were trimmed by 4 bases and 3 bases, with 12 bases remaining between them. CDR3 length equals 15 residues.